These 14 T cell receptor beta chains share one sample of origin, sequenced in a study of prognosis after radiotherapy for stage I lung cancer. Amplicons of TCR beta CDR3 were generated from genomic DNA by two-round multiplex PCR. For every TRBV and TRBJ gene, a specific primer was used in first-round PCR. MiXCR, applied by TCRdb to the multiplex PCR reads, yields one record per CDR3 protein. Of roughly 13,000 distinct CDR3 sequences in the sample, approximately 31% were seen once. Sample: PBMCs, taken before or after stereotactic body radiation therapy (not recorded which). These receptors all stem from a donor aged 50 or older with non-small cell lung cancer.

This clonotype came up many times. This rearrangement joins TRBV6-1 to TRBJ2-3, with 10 bases fitting TRBD2. V trimming: 6 bases; J trimming: 6 bases; junction bases outside the gene matches: 6. Germline loops: CDR1 MNHNS, CDR2 SASEGT. CDR3 length equals 14 residues. Here the CDR3 reads CASSDSGRSDTQYF. CDR3 in DNA: TGTGCCAGCAGCGATAGCGGGAGGTCGGATACGCAGTATTTT.

This clonotype was detected many times. The chain uses TRBV19 and TRBJ1-1, with 7 bases fitting TRBD1. V shed 3 bases and J 4 bases; nucleotides not matched to a gene: 5. This CDR3 is built from 14 residues. Germline loops: CDR1 LNHDA, CDR2 SQIVND (reference sequence). This chain's CDR3 is CASSILQGRTEAFF. The CDR3 nucleotides are TGTGCCAGTAGTATCCTACAGGGGCGCACTGAAGCTTTCTTT. The complete variable domain, with remaining parts taken from reference TRBV19 and TRBJ1-1, reads DGGITQSPKYLFRKEGQNVTLSCEQNLNHDAMYWYRQDPGQGLRLIYYSQIVNDFQKGDIAEGYSVSREKKESFPLTVTSAQKNPTAFYLCASSILQGRTEAFFGQGTRLTVV.

There are many counts of this clonotype. The V gene is TRBV28, the J gene TRBJ2-5, with a possible D match to TRBD2 (5 bases). The CDR3 has 14 amino acids. The V end lost 5 bases, the J end lost 2 bases, and 12 bases lay between the germline ends. CDR1 and CDR2 from the germline V gene are MDHEN and SYDVKM. The CDR3, as DNA: TGTGCCAGCAGTGTTGGGAGAGGGCAAGAGACCCAGTACTTC. Translated: CASSVGRGQETQYF.

This clonotype was observed many times. The chain has TRBV28 and TRBJ1-4; D perhaps matches TRBD1 (5 bases). This CDR3 is built from 14 residues. The germline CDR1 and CDR2 sequences are MDHEN and SYDVKM. With 1 base removed from V and 8 bases from J, the gap between germline ends came to 11 bases. The CDR3 sequence: CASSLYRGGEKLFF. DNA for the CDR3: TGTGCCAGCAGTTTATACCGTGGGGGGGAAAAACTGTTTTTT.

Concerning this clonotype itself: A far more abundant clone sits one base away, making this likely a read error. The chain uses TRBV6-8 and TRBJ1-2; tentatively, D is TRBD1 (6 bases). This CDR3 has 14 residues. CDR1 and CDR2 (germline): MNHGY, SAAAGT. The CDR3 DNA follows: TGTGCCAACAGTTCCCCTCCCGGGGGGCATGGCTACACCTTC. Protein product: CANSSPPGGHGYTF.

This clonotype was observed at least ten times. The genes are TRBV12-3 or TRBV12-4 and TRBJ1-1; D is unresolved. The CDR3 runs 13 residues. The germline V and J ends were trimmed by 8 bases and 10 bases, with 20 bases remaining between them. CDR3 in amino acids: CASGSGRRSGAFF. The CDR3 DNA is TGTGCCAGCGGAAGCGGTAGAAGAAGTGGAGCTTTCTTT.

On this clonotype: A far larger clone is a single base away, which makes a read error likely. The rearrangement links TRBV6-4 to TRBJ2-7; 8 bases are shared with TRBD2. The CDR3 is 15 amino acids. CDR1 MRHNA and CDR2 SNTAGT come from the germline V gene. CDR3 DNA: TGTGCCATCAGTTACTCGTCCGGCGGGGGGAACGAGCAGTACTTC. Its translation is CAISYSSGGGNEQYF.

At least ten counts were recorded for this clonotype. One end of the junction fails to match germline, which may point to a read error. This sequence joins TRBV7-7 and TRBJ2-3, with D unresolved. Germline values: CDR1 SSHAT, CDR2 FNYEAQ (reference sequence). The CDR3 is 14 amino acids. The CDR3 reads CASSSTLNTDTQYF. The CDR3 nucleotides read TGTGCTAGCAGCTCAACCCTAAACACAGATACGCAGTATTTT.

Many counts were recorded for this clonotype. The J gene is TRBJ2-2, the V gene TRBV28; 7 bases match TRBD2. The CDR3 runs 16 residues. Germline trimming cut 2 bases from V and 2 bases from J; bases unmatched to any gene: 5. Germline CDR1 MDHEN, CDR2 SYDVKM. CDR3 loop: CASSLIGTINTGELFF. CDR3 coding DNA: TGTGCCAGCAGTTTAATCGGGACTATCAACACCGGGGAGCTGTTTTTT.

This clonotype was counted at least ten times. V gene TRBV6-2 or TRBV6-3 combines with J gene TRBJ1-5; tentative D call: TRBD1 (5 bases). In germline, CDR1 is MNHEY, CDR2 SVGEGT. The germline V and J ends were trimmed by 2 bases and 5 bases, with 10 bases remaining between them. This CDR3 has 14 residues. DNA for the CDR3: TGTGCCAGCAGTTACAACCGGGGCTATCAGCCCCAGCATTTT. Residues: CASSYNRGYQPQHF.

This clonotype was recorded many times. The chain carries TRBV10-2 and TRBJ2-6; possible D gene TRBD1, 6 bases. Germline CDR1 reads WSHSY; CDR2 reads SAAADI. This CDR3 is built from 15 residues. The ends were cut back, 3 bases at V and 4 bases at J, with 10 bases in the middle. This chain's CDR3 is CASSDTGSGANVLTF. CDR3 nucleotide sequence: TGCGCCAGCAGTGATACAGGGTCCGGGGCCAACGTCCTGACTTTC.

This clonotype was seen repeatedly, ten times or more. The genes are TRBV27 and TRBJ2-2; D gene ambiguous. Germline-derived CDR1 and CDR2 are MNHEY and SMNVEV (reference sequence). This CDR3 is built from 16 residues. Between the trimmed V and J ends, which lost 6 bases and 0 bases, there was a span of 14 bases. This chain's CDR3 is CASSPYRRANTGELFF. The CDR3 DNA reads as TGTGCCAGCAGCCCTTATCGGCGTGCGAACACCGGGGAGCTGTTTTTT.

At least ten counts were recorded for this clonotype. This chain connects TRBV6-5 to TRBJ2-2, with D tentatively TRBD2 (6 bases). The germline V gene encodes CDR1 MNHEY and CDR2 SVGAGI. The V end was cut by 1 base, the J end by 2 bases, with 14 bases between. CDR3 size: 17 residues. CDR3 sequence: CASSYFRTSRNTGELFF. CDR3 coding DNA: TGTGCCAGCAGTTACTTTCGAACTAGCAGAAACACCGGGGAGCTGTTTTTT.

To note about this clonotype: A read error is likely here: a far larger clone is one base away. The chain couples TRBV6-8 to TRBJ1-2; TRBD1 matches 12 bases. The CDR3 totals 15 residues. Trimming removed 7 bases from V and 5 bases from J; junction bases left unmatched: 8. In germline, CDR1 is MNHGY, CDR2 SAAAGT. CDR3 coding DNA: TGTGCCAGCAATGGGGACAGGGGGCTCCGATATGGCTACACCTTC. This gives the protein CASNGDRGLRYGYTF.